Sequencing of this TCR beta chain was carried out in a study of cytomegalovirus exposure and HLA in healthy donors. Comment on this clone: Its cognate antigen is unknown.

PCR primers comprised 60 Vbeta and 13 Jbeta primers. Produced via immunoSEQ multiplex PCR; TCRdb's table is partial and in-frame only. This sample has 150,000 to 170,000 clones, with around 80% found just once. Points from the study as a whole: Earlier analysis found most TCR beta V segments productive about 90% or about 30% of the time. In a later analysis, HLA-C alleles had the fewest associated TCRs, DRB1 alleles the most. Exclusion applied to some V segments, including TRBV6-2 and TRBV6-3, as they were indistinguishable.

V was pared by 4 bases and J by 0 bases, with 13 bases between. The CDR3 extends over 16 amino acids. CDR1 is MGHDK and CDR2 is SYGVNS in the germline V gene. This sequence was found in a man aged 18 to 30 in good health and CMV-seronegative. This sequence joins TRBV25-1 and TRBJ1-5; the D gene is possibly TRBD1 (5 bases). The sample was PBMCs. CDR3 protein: CASSGPGWYSNQPQHF. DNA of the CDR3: TGTGCCAGCAGTGGTCCAGGGTGGTATAGCAATCAGCCCCAGCATTTT.